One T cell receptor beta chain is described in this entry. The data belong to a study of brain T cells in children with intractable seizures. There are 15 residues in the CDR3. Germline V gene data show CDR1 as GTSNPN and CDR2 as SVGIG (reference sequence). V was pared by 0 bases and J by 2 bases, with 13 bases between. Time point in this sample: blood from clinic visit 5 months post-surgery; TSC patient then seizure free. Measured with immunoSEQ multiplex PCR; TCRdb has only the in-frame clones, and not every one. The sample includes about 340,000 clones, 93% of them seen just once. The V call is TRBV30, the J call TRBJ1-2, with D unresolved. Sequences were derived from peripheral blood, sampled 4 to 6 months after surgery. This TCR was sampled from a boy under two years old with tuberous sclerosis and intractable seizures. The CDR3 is CAWSVRVRLNYGYTF. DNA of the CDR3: TGTGCCTGGAGTGTACGAGTCCGACTGAACTATGGCTACACCTTC.